The clone carrying this TCR beta chain was seen at least ten times. The antigen is unknown. This specimen belongs to a study of Graves' ophthalmopathy and Graves' hyperthyroidism. Using RNA transcripts, the TCR beta CDR3 regions were amplified. First-round RT-PCR employed HTBI primers, with a second-round multiplex PCR after it. A single record per CDR3 protein comes from TCRdb applying MiXCR to the multiplex PCR reads. This table holds approximately 640,000 distinct CDR3 sequences, roughly 41% found once. It was from 10 ml of fresh peripheral blood that the PBMCs came. Germline-derived CDR1 and CDR2 are SNHLY and FYNNEI. The CDR3 loop spans 11 amino acids. With 4 bases removed from V and 13 bases from J, the gap between germline ends came to 14 bases. General study points: Blood also harbored most expanded thyroid clonotypes above 0.001 frequency.

This chain uses TRBV2 with TRBJ2-7; D is perhaps TRBD1 (5 bases). This TCR came from an adult man with Graves' ophthalmopathy. The sequencing sample was made of peripheral blood. CDR3 protein: CASSVRQGCYF. As DNA, the CDR3 is TGTGCCAGCAGTGTTAGGCAGGGTTGCTACTTC.